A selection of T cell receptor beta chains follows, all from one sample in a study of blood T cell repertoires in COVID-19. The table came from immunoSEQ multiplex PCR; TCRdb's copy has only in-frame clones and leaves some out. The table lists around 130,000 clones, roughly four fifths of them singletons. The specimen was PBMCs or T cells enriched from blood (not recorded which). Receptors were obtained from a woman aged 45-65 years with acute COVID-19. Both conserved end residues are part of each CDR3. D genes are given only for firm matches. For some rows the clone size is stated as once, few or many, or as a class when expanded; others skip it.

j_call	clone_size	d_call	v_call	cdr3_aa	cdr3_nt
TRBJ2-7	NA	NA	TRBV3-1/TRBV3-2	CASSQGHSVSYEQYF	TGTGCCAGCAGCCAAGGTCATAGCGTCTCCTACGAGCAGTACTTC
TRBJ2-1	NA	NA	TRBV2	CASRVRDLRANEQFF	TGTGCCAGCAGAGTCAGGGACTTACGGGCCAATGAGCAGTTCTTC
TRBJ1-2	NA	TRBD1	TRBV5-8	CASSPSGTARFYGYTF	TGTGCCAGCAGCCCCTCCGGGACAGCGAGATTCTATGGCTACACCTTC
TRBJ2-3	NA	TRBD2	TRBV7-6	CASSAGTSGRWNTQYF	TGTGCCAGCAGCGCGGGGACTAGCGGGAGGTGGAATACGCAGTATTTT
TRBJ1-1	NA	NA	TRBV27	CASSFQVWGRRGTEAFF	TGTGCCAGCAGTTTCCAGGTTTGGGGCCGAAGGGGCACTGAAGCTTTCTTT
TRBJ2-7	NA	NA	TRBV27	CASSSGYF	TGTGCCAGCAGTTCCGGGTACTTC
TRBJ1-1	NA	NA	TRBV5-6	CASSLWFGSTMNTEAFF	TGTGCCAGCAGCTTGTGGTTCGGGAGTACCATGAACACTGAAGCTTTCTTT
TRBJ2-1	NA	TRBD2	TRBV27	CASRLAVSYNEQFF	TGTGCCAGCAGACTAGCGGTTTCCTACAATGAGCAGTTCTTC
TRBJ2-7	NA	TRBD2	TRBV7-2	CASSTQAGVLYEQYF	TGTGCCAGCAGTACCCAGGCGGGAGTACTCTACGAGCAGTACTTC
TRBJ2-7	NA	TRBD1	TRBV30	CAWRFLPGQGAYEQYF	TGTGCCTGGAGGTTCCTACCGGGACAGGGGGCCTACGAGCAGTACTTC
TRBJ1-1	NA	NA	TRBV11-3	CASSLGRGETEAFF	TGTGCCAGCAGCCTCGGCAGGGGAGAAACTGAAGCTTTCTTT
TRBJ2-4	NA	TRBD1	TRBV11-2	CASSPGGSSGKNIQYF	TGTGCCAGCAGCCCAGGGGGCAGTAGTGGCAAAAACATTCAGTACTTC
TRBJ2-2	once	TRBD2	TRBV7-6	CASSLGAGVSGELFF	TGTGCCAGCAGCTTAGGAGCGGGAGTTAGCGGGGAGCTGTTTTTT
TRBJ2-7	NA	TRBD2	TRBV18	CASSPPGLAGSYEQYF	TGTGCCAGCTCACCGCCGGGACTAGCGGGATCCTACGAGCAGTACTTC
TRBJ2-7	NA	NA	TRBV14	CASSPPGGGEQYF	TGTGCCAGCAGCCCCCCAGGCGGAGGCGAGCAGTACTTC
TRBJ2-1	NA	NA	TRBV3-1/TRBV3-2	CASSLKTTYFSGNEQFF	TGTGCCAGCAGCCTAAAGACTACCTACTTCTCGGGCAATGAGCAGTTCTTC